Listed below are T cell receptor beta chains from one sample, sequenced in a study of cytomegalovirus exposure and HLA in healthy donors. Method: immunoSEQ multiplex PCR; TCRdb's copy keeps in-frame clones and lacks some. The sample lists some 130,000 clones, 60% to 80% seen once, with 2.2% in the top ten. Sequenced sample: PBMCs. These receptors were taken from a man aged 30-40 years in good health and CMV-seronegative. CDR3s leave out the opening cysteine and the closing phenylalanine or tryptophan. Each record gives: CDR3 protein, V gene, J gene.

CDR3: SVEVLQGAEAF
V: TRBV29-1
J: TRBJ1-1

CDR3: ASSLFAGENTEAF
V: TRBV7-2
J: TRBJ1-1

CDR3: ASSQRGAVGQAIQGARETQY
V: TRBV4-1
J: TRBJ2-5

CDR3: ASSGGGPEQY
V: TRBV9
J: TRBJ2-7

CDR3: ASSRWGQGAPYEQY
V: TRBV25-1
J: -

CDR3: ASSLGQGDGYT
V: TRBV6-6
J: TRBJ1-2

CDR3: ASSNAGRRGNTIY
V: TRBV28
J: TRBJ1-3

CDR3: ASSDLPVAGGPGDTQY
V: TRBV6-4
J: TRBJ2-3

CDR3: ASSPRTGEETQY
V: TRBV11-2
J: TRBJ2-5

CDR3: ATSRYKTAPREDTQY
V: TRBV15
J: TRBJ2-3

CDR3: ASSVLGSEQY
V: TRBV9
J: TRBJ2-7

CDR3: ASRQVFSSDTQY
V: TRBV27
J: TRBJ2-3

CDR3: ASSPLTARADTQY
V: TRBV19
J: TRBJ2-3

CDR3: ASSLSRGNEKLF
V: TRBV7-2
J: TRBJ1-4

CDR3: ASLRVLADTQY
V: TRBV6-1
J: TRBJ2-3

CDR3: ASSYLAGAVTGELF
V: TRBV27
J: TRBJ2-2

CDR3: ASSPTSGSTDTQY
V: TRBV18
J: TRBJ2-3

CDR3: ASSFPGLVSGANVLT
V: TRBV7-9
J: TRBJ2-6

CDR3: ASSFDRVRGGYT
V: TRBV5-1
J: TRBJ1-2

CDR3: ASRPGGSPLH
V: TRBV28
J: TRBJ1-6

CDR3: AWGRLAGINEQY
V: TRBV30
J: TRBJ2-7

CDR3: SVTFYRYSGANVLT
V: TRBV29-1
J: TRBJ2-6